This paragraph reports one T cell receptor beta chain. Antigen unknown. Those with hyperthyroidism were 18 to 65 years old, newly diagnosed, and ill for under 2 months. Together with thyroid ultrasound, orbital computed tomography, serum thyroxine and TRAb, clinical symptoms were used for diagnoses. Out of more than 8 ml of fresh peripheral blood came the PBMCs. Researchers amplified the TCR beta CDR3 regions from RNA transcripts. Researchers ran a first-round RT-PCR on the TCR CDR3 using the HTBI primer set. MiXCR, applied by TCRdb to the multiplex PCR reads, yields one record per CDR3 protein. The data contain fewer than 600,000 distinct CDR3 sequences, 14% of them seen just once; the ten biggest clones take up roughly 14%. This sample is part of a study of T cells in Graves' hyperthyroidism and ophthalmopathy. Study-level findings and limits: Blood held most thyroid clonotypes expanded above 0.001 frequency.

CDR3 length: 15 residues. Germline V gene sequence: CDR1 KGHSH, CDR2 LQKENI. V dropped 3 bases and J dropped 3; count of bases not matched to a gene: 8. The V and J genes are TRBV18 and TRBJ2-7, with 7 positions matching TRBD1. Sequenced material: blood. This sequence originates from a woman between 35 and 50 years old with Graves' hyperthyroidism. The CDR3: CASSPTGPTNYEQYF. The DNA for the CDR3 is TGTGCCAGCTCACCGACAGGGCCCACCAACTACGAGCAGTACTTC.